A single sample gave rise to the 8 T cell receptor beta chains below, sequenced in a study of blood T cell repertoires in COVID-19. Some clones are missing from TCRdb's copy, which holds only in-frame ones; the method was immunoSEQ multiplex PCR. Here the sample spans 200,000 to 300,000 clones, 65% to 90% being singletons. Sequencing input: PBMCs or T cells enriched from blood (not recorded which). The receptors stem from a woman between 50 and 59 years old with acute COVID-19.

In this sample, this clone turned up a few times. The V gene is TRBV5-6, the J gene TRBJ1-3; D ambiguous. Trimming cost V 1 base and J 3 bases, with 14 bases left between them. CDR3 length equals 16 residues. Germline assignment: CDR1 SGHDT and CDR2 YYEEEE. In nucleotides, the CDR3 is TGTGCCAGCAGCTTGAGAGGAGTTGGGTATGGAAACACCATATATTTT. This codes for CASSLRGVGYGNTIYF.

This clone was seen a handful of times. This chain joins TRBV9 and TRBJ2-5; TRBD2 aligns across 9 bases. Germline V lookup: CDR1 SGDLS, CDR2 YYNGEE. The V and J ends lost 4 bases and 4 bases, in that order; junction bases with no gene match: 8. This CDR3 is 15 amino acids long. The CDR3 loop is CASSTLAGAPETQYF. The CDR3 DNA reads TGTGCCAGCAGCACCTTAGCGGGGGCCCCAGAGACCCAGTACTTC.

Many counts were recorded for this clone. The chain couples TRBV6-5 to TRBJ2-1; a possible D gene is TRBD1 (5 bases). Trimming removed 6 bases from V and 9 bases from J, with 9 bases in between. Germline V CDR1 and CDR2: MNHEY, SVGAGI. This CDR3 is 11 amino acids long. CDR3 nucleotides: TGTGCCAGCAGGAGACAGCTTGAGCAGTTCTTC. Translation: CASRRQLEQFF.

This chain uses TRBV19 with TRBJ1-1; D gene uncertain. From germline, CDR1 is LNHDA and CDR2 SQIVND (reference sequence). The CDR3 is 14 amino acids. Trimming pared 3 bases from V and 4 bases from J, leaving 12 bases between. The CDR3 coding sequence is TGTGCCAGTAGTATGGTTCCGGAGGGCACTGAAGCTTTCTTT. Protein sequence: CASSMVPEGTEAFF.

Only a few counts were recorded for this clone. This chain uses TRBV18 with TRBJ1-4; 9 nucleotides align to TRBD1. Unmatched junction bases numbered 3, after V lost 3 bases and J lost 7 bases. CDR1 is KGHSH, CDR2 LQKENI, per germline. The CDR3 length is 14 residues. CDR3 region: CASSPGTGSEKLFF. The CDR3 DNA reads TGTGCCAGCTCACCCGGGACAGGGTCTGAAAAACTGTTTTTT.

This clone was counted only a few times. The chain recombines TRBV6-5 with TRBJ1-5, with 7 bases lining up with TRBD1. The V gene's germline CDR1 is MNHEY and CDR2 SVGAGI. Trimming cost V 0 bases and J 6 bases; bases outside gene matches: 2. CDR3 length: 14 amino acids. The CDR3 DNA reads TGTGCCAGCAGTTACTCGACAGGGAGTCAGCCCCAGCATTTT. Residues: CASSYSTGSQPQHF.

CDR3 sequence reads: CASSEMNTEAFF. The CDR3 DNA sequence: TGTGCCAGCTCCGAGATGAACACTGAAGCTTTCTTT. The chain combines TRBV6-5 with TRBJ1-1; unclear D gene. With 8 bases removed from V and 0 bases from J, the gap between germline ends came to 7 bases. The CDR3 spans 12 residues. Germline V gene sequence: CDR1 MNHEY, CDR2 SVGAGI.

This rearrangement joins TRBV5-1 to TRBJ1-2, with TRBD1 matching 7 bases. The CDR3 loop spans 16 amino acids. Per germline, CDR1 SGHRS and CDR2 YFSETQ. The junction had 6 bases not matched to a gene; V was cut back by 0 bases and J by 1 base. The CDR3 DNA reads TGCGCCAGCAGCTTGGTGGGACAGCAGCTTAACTATGGCTACACCTTC. It codes for CASSLVGQQLNYGYTF.